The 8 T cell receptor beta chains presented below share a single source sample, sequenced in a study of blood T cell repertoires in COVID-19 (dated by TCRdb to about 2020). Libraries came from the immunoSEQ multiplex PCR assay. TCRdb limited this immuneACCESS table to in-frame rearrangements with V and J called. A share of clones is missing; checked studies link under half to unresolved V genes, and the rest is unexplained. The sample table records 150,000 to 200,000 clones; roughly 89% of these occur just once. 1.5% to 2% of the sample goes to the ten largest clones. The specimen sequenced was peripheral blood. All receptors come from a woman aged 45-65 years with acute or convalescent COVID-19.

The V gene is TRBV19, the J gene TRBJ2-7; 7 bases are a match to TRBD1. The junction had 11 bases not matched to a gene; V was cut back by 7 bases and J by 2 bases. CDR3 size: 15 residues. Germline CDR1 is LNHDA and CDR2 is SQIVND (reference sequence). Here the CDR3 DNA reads TGTGCCAGTAACCAGGGGGTCGGTATTACCTACGAGCAGTACTTC. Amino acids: CASNQGVGITYEQYF.

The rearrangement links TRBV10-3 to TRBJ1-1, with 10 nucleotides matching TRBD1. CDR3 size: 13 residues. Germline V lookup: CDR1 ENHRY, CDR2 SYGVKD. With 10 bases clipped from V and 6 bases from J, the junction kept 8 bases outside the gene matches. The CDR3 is CANSGTGDAEAFF. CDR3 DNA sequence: TGTGCCAACTCCGGGACAGGGGACGCTGAAGCTTTCTTT.

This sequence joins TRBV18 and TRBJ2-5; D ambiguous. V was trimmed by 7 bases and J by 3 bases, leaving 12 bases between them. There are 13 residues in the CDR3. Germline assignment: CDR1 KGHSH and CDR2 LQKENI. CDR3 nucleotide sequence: TGTGCCAGCTGCGAGATCCAAGAAGAGACCCAGTACTTC. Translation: CASCEIQEETQYF.

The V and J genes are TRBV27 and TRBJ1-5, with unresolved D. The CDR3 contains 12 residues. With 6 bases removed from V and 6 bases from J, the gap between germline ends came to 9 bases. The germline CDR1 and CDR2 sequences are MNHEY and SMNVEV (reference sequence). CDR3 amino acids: CASSPTGQPQHF. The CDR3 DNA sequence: TGTGCCAGCAGCCCTACGGGTCAGCCCCAGCATTTT.

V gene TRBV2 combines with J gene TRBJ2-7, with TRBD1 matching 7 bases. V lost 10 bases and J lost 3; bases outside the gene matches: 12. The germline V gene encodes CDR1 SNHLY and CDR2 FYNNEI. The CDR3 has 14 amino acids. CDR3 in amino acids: CATNQETGLYEQYF. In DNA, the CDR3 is TGTGCCACCAACCAGGAGACAGGGCTCTACGAGCAGTACTTC.

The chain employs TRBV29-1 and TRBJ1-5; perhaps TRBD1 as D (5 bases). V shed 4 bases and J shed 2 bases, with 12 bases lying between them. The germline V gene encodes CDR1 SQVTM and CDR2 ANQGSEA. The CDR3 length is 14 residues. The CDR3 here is CSVGIGGGNQPQHF. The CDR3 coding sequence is TGCAGCGTTGGGATCGGGGGGGGCAATCAGCCCCAGCATTTT. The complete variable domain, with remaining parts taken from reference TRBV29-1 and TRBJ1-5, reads SAVISQKPSRDICQRGTSLTIQCQVDSQVTMMFWYRQQPGQSLTLIATANQGSEATYESGFVIDKFPISRPNLTFSTLTVSNMSPEDSSIYLCSVGIGGGNQPQHFGDGTRLSIL.

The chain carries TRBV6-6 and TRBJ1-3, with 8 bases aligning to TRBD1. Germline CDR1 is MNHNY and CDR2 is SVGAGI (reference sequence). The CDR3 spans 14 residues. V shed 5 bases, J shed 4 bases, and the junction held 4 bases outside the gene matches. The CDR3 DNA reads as TGTGCCAGCAGTCAGACAGGGGTAGGAAACACCATATATTTT. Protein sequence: CASSQTGVGNTIYF.

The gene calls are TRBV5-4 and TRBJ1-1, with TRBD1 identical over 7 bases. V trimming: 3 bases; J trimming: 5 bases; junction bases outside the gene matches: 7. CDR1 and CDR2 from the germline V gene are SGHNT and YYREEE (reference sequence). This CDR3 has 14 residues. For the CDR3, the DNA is TGTGCCAGCAGCTCCCCCCCGACAGGGACTGAAGCTTTCTTT. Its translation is CASSSPPTGTEAFF.